The rows below give T cell receptor beta chains drawn from one sample of a study of T cell responses to AZD1222 COVID-19 vaccine. Profiling relied on immunoSEQ multiplex PCR, and the TCRdb table lists in-frame clones only, not all of them. In the table there are about 82,000 clones, about four fifths of which are singletons. The source was peripheral blood, collected 28 days after the second AZD1222 dose. The receptors derive from an adult who received the AZD1222 COVID-19 vaccine. Both conserved end residues are part of each CDR3. The order of the fields is J gene, V gene, clone size, D gene, CDR3 protein, CDR3 DNA. A D gene is named only where the DNA matches it firmly. Rows give clone size only sometimes, using once, few, many, or a class for an expanded clone.

TRBJ2-1	TRBV7-3	NA	TRBD2	CASSPTSGRPNEQFF	TGTGCCAGCAGCCCGACTAGCGGGAGACCCAATGAGCAGTTCTTC
TRBJ2-1	TRBV14	NA	NA	CASSQERGLFDEQFF	TGTGCCAGCAGCCAAGAGCGTGGGCTTTTTGATGAGCAGTTCTTC
TRBJ2-7	TRBV7-2	NA	TRBD2	CASSPSGTSFEQYF	TGTGCCAGCAGCCCGTCCGGGACTAGCTTCGAGCAGTACTTC
TRBJ1-6	TRBV19	NA	TRBD1	CASSISAGGNSPLHF	TGTGCCAGTAGTATATCCGCAGGGGGTAATTCACCCCTCCACTTT
TRBJ2-3	TRBV7-8	NA	NA	CASSLVEGDTQYF	TGTGCCAGCAGCTTAGTCGAGGGAGATACGCAGTATTTT
TRBJ1-3	TRBV2	NA	NA	CASKQGTDSGNTIYF	TGTGCCAGTAAACAGGGAACAGACTCTGGAAACACCATATATTTT
TRBJ1-5	TRBV7-9	NA	NA	CASSSHADEGQPQHF	TGTGCCAGCAGCTCCCACGCGGACGAGGGTCAGCCCCAGCATTTT
TRBJ1-5	TRBV11-3	NA	NA	CASSLVGRVAYQPQHF	TGTGCCAGCAGCTTAGTGGGAAGGGTCGCGTATCAGCCCCAGCATTTT
TRBJ2-3	TRBV11-2	NA	TRBD2	CASSPSASGESHTQYF	TGTGCCAGCAGCCCCTCAGCTAGCGGGGAGTCGCATACGCAGTATTTT
TRBJ1-5	TRBV5-8	NA	NA	CASSRDGNSNQPQHF	TGTGCCAGCAGCCGGGACGGTAATAGCAATCAGCCCCAGCATTTT
TRBJ1-1	TRBV12-3/TRBV12-4	NA	NA	CASSFAGEAFF	TGTGCCAGCAGTTTTGCCGGAGAAGCTTTCTTT
TRBJ2-1	TRBV20-1	NA	NA	CSAWGVNEQFF	TGCAGTGCTTGGGGAGTCAATGAGCAGTTCTTC
TRBJ1-1	TRBV7-2	NA	TRBD1	CASSLAYRGDTEAFF	TGTGCCAGCAGCTTAGCGTACAGGGGGGACACTGAAGCTTTCTTT
TRBJ2-7	TRBV28	NA	NA	CASMVVNSDEQYF	TGTGCCAGCATGGTAGTTAATAGCGACGAGCAGTACTTC
TRBJ1-6	TRBV18	NA	NA	CASSPGQLRDSPLHF	TGTGCCAGCTCACCGGGACAACTTAGGGATTCACCCCTCCACTTT
TRBJ1-1	TRBV28	NA	NA	CASRRLGDMNTEAFF	TGTGCCAGCAGACGATTGGGGGATATGAACACTGAAGCTTTCTTT
TRBJ2-7	TRBV27	NA	NA	CASSPLAGEQYF	TGTGCCAGCAGTCCCCTCGCGGGCGAGCAGTACTTC
TRBJ2-7	TRBV4-1	NA	NA	CASSQLPGGGSRYEQYF	TGCGCCAGCAGCCAACTACCCGGGGGCGGGAGTCGCTACGAGCAGTACTTC
TRBJ1-2	TRBV20-1	NA	NA	CSASVDGAAGNGYTF	TGCAGTGCTAGTGTAGACGGGGCAGCGGGAAATGGCTACACCTTC
TRBJ1-1	TRBV7-3	NA	NA	CASSPGAGTEAFF	TGTGCCAGCAGCCCCGGCGCCGGCACTGAAGCTTTCTTT
TRBJ1-1	TRBV18	NA	NA	CASSPTGLNTEAFF	TGTGCCAGCTCACCAACAGGTCTGAACACTGAAGCTTTCTTT
TRBJ2-3	TRBV15	NA	TRBD2	CATSKGLAGVVNTDTQYF	TGTGCCACCAGCAAGGGACTAGCGGGAGTTGTTAACACAGATACGCAGTATTTT
TRBJ2-5	TRBV4-3	NA	NA	CASSQDHGLAQETQYF	TGCGCCAGCAGCCAAGATCATGGCCTAGCGCAAGAGACCCAGTACTTC
TRBJ1-4	TRBV5-5	NA	NA	CASSLVPGEQREKLFF	TGTGCCAGCAGCTTGGTTCCAGGGGAGCAAAGGGAAAAACTGTTTTTT
TRBJ1-1	TRBV3-1/TRBV3-2	few	TRBD1	CASSPTGSILNTEAFF	TGTGCCAGCAGCCCGACAGGGAGTATTTTGAACACTGAAGCTTTCTTT
TRBJ2-3	TRBV3-1/TRBV3-2	NA	NA	CASSTDWTSDTQYF	TGTGCCAGCAGCACGGACTGGACTTCAGATACGCAGTATTTT
TRBJ2-2	TRBV28	NA	NA	CASSLERTYYPGELFF	TGTGCCAGCAGTTTAGAGAGGACATACTACCCCGGGGAGCTGTTTTTT
TRBJ2-1	TRBV2	NA	NA	CASLDTGPRDEQFF	TGTGCCAGCCTCGATACAGGGCCAAGGGATGAGCAGTTCTTC
TRBJ1-2	TRBV7-2	NA	TRBD1	CASSLGGQGDYGYTF	TGTGCCAGCAGCTTAGGGGGACAGGGGGACTATGGCTACACCTTC
TRBJ1-2	TRBV28	NA	NA	CASSYDSETYGYTF	TGTGCCAGCAGTTATGACAGTGAGACCTATGGCTACACCTTC
TRBJ2-7	TRBV28	few	NA	CASSFSGLESYEQYF	TGTGCCAGCAGTTTTTCTGGGCTAGAATCCTACGAGCAGTACTTC
TRBJ2-7	TRBV7-2	NA	TRBD2	CASSLQTSGRGSSYEQYF	TGTGCCAGCAGCCTCCAGACTAGCGGGAGGGGGAGCTCCTACGAGCAGTACTTC
TRBJ2-1	TRBV19	NA	TRBD2	CASRTGRDYSYNEQFF	TGTGCCAGTAGGACCGGCCGGGACTACTCCTACAATGAGCAGTTCTTC
TRBJ2-7	TRBV28	NA	NA	CATGLTRDEQYF	TGTGCCACGGGACTCACCCGGGACGAGCAGTACTTC
TRBJ2-5	TRBV5-1	NA	TRBD2	CASSLGTGGGPQYF	TGCGCCAGCAGCTTGGGAACTGGCGGGGGGCCCCAGTACTTC
TRBJ1-6	TRBV6-1	NA	NA	CASSESPSSYNSPLHF	TGTGCCAGCAGTGAAAGCCCAAGCTCCTATAATTCACCCCTCCACTTT
TRBJ1-5	TRBV7-2	NA	NA	CASTSRGGQPQHF	TGTGCCAGCACCTCTCGGGGCGGGCAGCCCCAGCATTTT
TRBJ2-3	TRBV27	NA	TRBD1	CASSPRQGHPRETDTQYF	TGTGCCAGCAGTCCACGACAGGGCCACCCAAGAGAAACAGATACGCAGTATTTT
TRBJ2-7	TRBV5-4	NA	NA	CASSTDSSYEQYF	TGTGCCAGCAGCACTGACAGCTCCTACGAGCAGTACTTC